These T cell receptor beta chains were read from a single sample in a study of cytomegalovirus exposure and HLA in healthy donors. Data came from immunoSEQ multiplex PCR; TCRdb stores just in-frame clones and leaves some out. The sample carries around 190,000 clones, 70% to 90% recorded once. Sequencing input: PBMCs. The receptor set was obtained from a woman under 40 in good health and CMV-seronegative. The CDR3 runs from the conserved cysteine through the conserved F or W. The order of the fields is J gene, D gene, V gene, clone size, CDR3 protein, CDR3 DNA. D genes are given only for firm matches. Some rows have no size entry. The others give once, few or many, or a class for an expanded clone.

j_call: TRBJ2-5
d_call: TRBD1
v_call: TRBV18
clone_size: .
cdr3_aa: CASSPGTGLSQETQYF
cdr3_nt: TGTGCCAGCTCTCCGGGGACAGGGTTATCCCAAGAGACCCAGTACTTC

j_call: TRBJ1-5
d_call: .
v_call: TRBV6-6
clone_size: .
cdr3_aa: CASSYSTKGDGQPQHF
cdr3_nt: TGTGCCAGCAGTTACTCTACGAAGGGAGACGGTCAGCCCCAGCATTTT

j_call: TRBJ2-1
d_call: TRBD2
v_call: TRBV7-6
clone_size: .
cdr3_aa: CASSLVAGGYNEQFF
cdr3_nt: TGTGCCAGCAGCTTAGTAGCGGGGGGTTATAATGAGCAGTTCTTC

j_call: TRBJ2-7
d_call: TRBD1
v_call: TRBV5-4
clone_size: .
cdr3_aa: CASRARDSPYEQYF
cdr3_nt: TGTGCCAGCAGGGCTCGGGACAGTCCGTACGAGCAGTACTTC

j_call: TRBJ2-3
d_call: .
v_call: TRBV28
clone_size: once
cdr3_aa: CASSLWRVRYF
cdr3_nt: TGTGCCAGCAGTTTGTGGAGGGTGCGGTATTTT

j_call: TRBJ1-1
d_call: .
v_call: TRBV6-1
clone_size: once
cdr3_aa: CASAGGHPRAFF
cdr3_nt: TGTGCCAGCGCCGGCGGACACCCGAGAGCTTTCTTT

j_call: TRBJ2-5
d_call: .
v_call: TRBV2
clone_size: .
cdr3_aa: CASSEAYTGTQYF
cdr3_nt: TGTGCCAGCAGTGAAGCGTATACAGGGACCCAGTACTTC

j_call: TRBJ1-1
d_call: TRBD1
v_call: TRBV7-9
clone_size: .
cdr3_aa: CASIRGIETEAFF
cdr3_nt: TGTGCCAGCATCAGGGGGATCGAAACTGAAGCTTTCTTT

j_call: TRBJ2-2
d_call: TRBD1
v_call: TRBV30
clone_size: .
cdr3_aa: CAWSPRHGQGNTGELFF
cdr3_nt: TGTGCCTGGAGTCCACGACACGGACAGGGGAACACCGGGGAGCTGTTTTTT

j_call: TRBJ1-4
d_call: .
v_call: TRBV11-2
clone_size: .
cdr3_aa: CASSLGGVGEKLFF
cdr3_nt: TGTGCCAGCAGCTTGGGAGGAGTAGGCGAAAAACTGTTTTTT